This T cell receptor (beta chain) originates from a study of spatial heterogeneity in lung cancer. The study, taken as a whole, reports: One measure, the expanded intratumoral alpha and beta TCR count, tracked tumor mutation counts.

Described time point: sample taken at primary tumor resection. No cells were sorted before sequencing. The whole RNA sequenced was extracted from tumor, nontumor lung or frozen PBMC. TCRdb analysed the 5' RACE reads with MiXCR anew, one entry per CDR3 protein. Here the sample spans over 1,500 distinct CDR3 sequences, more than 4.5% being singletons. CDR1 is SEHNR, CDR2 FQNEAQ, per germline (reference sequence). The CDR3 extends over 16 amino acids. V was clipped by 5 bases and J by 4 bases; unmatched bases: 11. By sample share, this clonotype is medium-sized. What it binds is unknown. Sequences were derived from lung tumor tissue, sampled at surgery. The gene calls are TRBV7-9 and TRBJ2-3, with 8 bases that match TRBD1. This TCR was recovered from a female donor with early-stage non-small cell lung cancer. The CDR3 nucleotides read TGTGCCAGCAGCCAAGGCGTCAGGGGGCGATCAGATACGCAGTATTTT. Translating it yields CASSQGVRGRSDTQYF.